Included here is one T cell receptor (beta chain) sequence, with context. This clone's antigen is unknown. Base qualities are missing; no much larger clone stands one base away. TCRbeta CDR3 regions were amplified from genomic DNA by means of the immunoSEQ Assay, a bias-controlled multiplex PCR. As for how the authors treated the data: The number of nucleated cells in each sample was estimated from the amplification of reference gene primers within the assay. To quantify the absolute abundance of each unique TCRbeta CDR3 rearrangement, sequence reads were collapsed and filtered. For each sample, productive Simpson clonality was calculated as the square root of Simpson's diversity index across productive rearrangements. Sourced from immuneACCESS, this table was stored by TCRdb with only in-frame sequences that have V and J called. A share of the clones is absent; for the studies checked, an unresolved V gene accounts for under half, and the remainder has no known explanation. For V, J and clone size, that table is used; D and trimming come from the DNA. The sample table holds tens of thousands of clones, of which 85% were seen once. Of the sample, roughly 5% is held by the ten largest clones.

This entry comes from a study of blood T cell repertoires in COVID-19 (dated by TCRdb to the early 2020s). At the level of the whole study: The collaborator samples originated in the United States, Italy and Spain and spanned the acute and convalescent phases of COVID-19. Nearly every sample came with metadata listing a de-identified subject ID, COVID-19 status, age in years and sex. The samples were drawn from the first 160 participants of the ongoing ImmuneRACE study and from 1,254 subjects provided by 6 global collaborators. HLA class I and class II types, where available, came from metadata supplied by the sample provider rather than from assay-based typing. The repertoires were made available in a free public database intended to serve as a resource for research on the immune response to SARS-CoV-2. Deeply sampled blood TCRbeta repertoires from subjects exposed to, actively infected with, or recovered from COVID-19 were included in the dataset. The prospective study material was composed of cDNA or gDNA derived from T cells, B-cell-depleted T cells, or PBMCs.

Each collaborating institution followed its own protocols to collect whole blood in K2EDTA tubes. For TCRbeta analysis, collaborators shipped samples in one of three forms: frozen whole blood, isolated PBMCs, or DNA extracted from either of those sample types. Points the paper makes about the study in general: Clinical and demographic metadata were provided uncurated, with the amount varying by source and participant.

This sequence was found in a man between 65 and 80 years old with acute or convalescent COVID-19. Input material: peripheral blood.

The CDR3 protein: CASSPLGAGGSLSYNEQFF. The sequenced DNA is TGTGCCAGCTCACCCCTCGGAGCGGGGGGCTCTCTTTCCTACAATGAGCAGTTCTTC. The chain was built from TRBV18 and TRBJ2-1; 9 bases in the middle match TRBD2. V trim: 3 bases; J trim: 1 base; unmatched bases: 13. The CDR3, cysteine through phenylalanine, is 19 amino acids long. The kept DNA is CDR3 alone, 57 bases in frame from the first base. In the germline V gene, CDR1 corresponds to KGHSH and CDR2 to LQKENI.